This entry is about one T cell receptor (beta chain). Its antigen remains unknown. The entry originates in a study of T-cell reconstitution after alpha-beta-depleted transplantation in children. Points from the study as a whole: Expanded graft clones numbering several hundred reportedly gave rise to alpha-beta T cells about two months after transplant.

This CDR3 spans 14 amino acids. With V trimmed by 3 bases and J by 3 bases, 5 bases remained unmatched. From germline, CDR1 is SGHRS and CDR2 YFSETQ. The library targeted TCRbeta and was prepared with unique molecular identifiers. TCRdb reanalysed the PCR reads using MiXCR and keeps one entry per CDR3 protein. The sample contains fewer than 400,000 distinct CDR3 sequences, around 25% of which appear only once. This TCR was recovered from a male patient younger than 18 who had a stem cell transplant for acute lymphoblastic leukemia, so the T cells may come from the graft donor. The sequences come from PBMCs, mostly from graft donor cells, collected 180 days after TCRalphabeta/CD19-depleted stem cell transplant. The rearrangement joins TRBV5-1 to TRBJ2-5; 7 nucleotides match TRBD1. In DNA form, the CDR3 reads TGCGCCAGCAGCTGGATTCAGGGGGAAGAGACCCAGTACTTC. Amino acid sequence: CASSWIQGEETQYF.